The entry below describes one TCR beta chain. This clonotype was counted between two and nine times. The clone's antigen remains unknown. Qualities for individual bases were not recorded, and no much larger clone is one base off. The data were obtained in a study of T-cell reconstitution after alpha-beta-depleted transplantation in children (dated by TCRdb to between 2015 and 2016). Background for the entire study: T-cell immune reconstitution after TCRalphabeta/CD19-depleted allogeneic hematopoietic cell transplantation in children was quantitatively tracked in the study by means of TCR repertoire profiling.

Receptor amplification or capture employed PCR. TCRdb names Illumina HiSeq 2500 as the instrument used. TCR libraries were prepared with molecular barcoding, using unique molecular identifiers to normalize TCRbeta repertoire quantification. TCRdb trimmed public reads at Q25 via fastp, called clones via MiXCR and kept in-frame beta chains. Identical CDR3 protein sequences are pooled into one entry, listed with their most common genes and DNA. The sample table records approximately 270,000 distinct CDR3 sequences; roughly 25% of these occur just once. Around 4.8% of the sample is in the top ten clones. Results and caveats for the whole study, not just this receptor: Apparently early alphabetaT-cell count recovery about two months after transplant reportedly relied on only several hundred rapidly expanded clones derived from non-depleted graft cells. The frequencies of hyperexpanded clones fell over the following months, and after one year, T-cell counts and TCRbeta diversity were mostly attributed to newly produced T cells. In some patients, the high TCRbeta diversity seen at day 60 was put down to recipient T cells and intrathymic progenitors that had survived conditioning.

What this sample's treatment or condition label stands for: allogeneic hematopoietic cell transplantation with graft depleted of TCRalphabeta T cells and CD19 B cells. Transplant recipients were children who received TCRalphabeta/CD19-depleted allogeneic hematopoietic cell grafts. CDR1 and CDR2 (DFQATT, SNEGSKA) derive from the germline V gene (reference sequence). The CDR3 runs 14 amino acids, cysteine and phenylalanine included. The kept DNA is CDR3 alone, 42 bases in frame from the first base. The V and J ends are trimmed by 1 base and 0 bases, leaving 8 bases between them. This TCR was sampled from a female patient between 2 and 15 years old who had a stem cell transplant for congenital amegakaryocytic thrombocytopenia, so the T cells may come from the graft donor. The chain is assembled from TRBV20-1 and TRBJ2-3; TRBD1 is possibly the D segment (6 matching bases). The sequencing here drew on PBMCs, mostly from graft donor cells, taken 360 days after TCRalphabeta/CD19-depleted stem cell transplant. Read as DNA, the sequence is TGCAGTGCTAGAGTGGGGGCCAGCACAGATACGCAGTATTTT. Translation gives CSARVGASTDTQYF.